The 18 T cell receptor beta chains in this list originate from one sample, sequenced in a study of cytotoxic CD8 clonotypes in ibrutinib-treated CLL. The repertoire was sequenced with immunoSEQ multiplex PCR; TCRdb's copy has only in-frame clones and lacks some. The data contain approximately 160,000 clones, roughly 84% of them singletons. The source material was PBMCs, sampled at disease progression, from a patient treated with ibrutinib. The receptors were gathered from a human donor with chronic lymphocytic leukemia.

CDR3 coding DNA: TGCGCCAGCAGCTACTCCCGGGAGATCGGGGAGCTGTTTTTT. This gives the protein CASSYSREIGELFF. The V gene is TRBV10-2, the J gene TRBJ2-2; the D gene is possibly TRBD2 (6 bases). Trimming shortened V by 6 bases and J by 7 bases, and 15 bases separated the two germline ends. Germline-derived CDR1 and CDR2 are WSHSY and SAAADI. This CDR3 spans 14 amino acids.

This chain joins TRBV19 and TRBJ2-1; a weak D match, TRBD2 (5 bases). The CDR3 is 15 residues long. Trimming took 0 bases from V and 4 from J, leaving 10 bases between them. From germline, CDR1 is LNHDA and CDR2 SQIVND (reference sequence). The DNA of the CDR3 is TGTGCCAGTAGTATAGATCTCAGCGGATACAATGAGCAGTTCTTC. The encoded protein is CASSIDLSGYNEQFF.

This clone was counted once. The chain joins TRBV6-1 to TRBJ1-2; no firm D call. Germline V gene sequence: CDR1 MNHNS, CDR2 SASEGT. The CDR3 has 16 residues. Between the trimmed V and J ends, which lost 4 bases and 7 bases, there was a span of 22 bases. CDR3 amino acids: CASSGVSRVSVRGYTF. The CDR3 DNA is TGTGCCAGCAGTGGAGTCTCGCGGGTTTCGGTGCGTGGCTACACCTTC.

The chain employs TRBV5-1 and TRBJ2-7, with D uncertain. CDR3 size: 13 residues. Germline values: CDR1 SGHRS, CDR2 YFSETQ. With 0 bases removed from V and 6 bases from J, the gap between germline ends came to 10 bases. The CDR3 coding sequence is TGCGCCAGCAGCTTGGCGGTAGCAGGCGAGCAGTACTTC. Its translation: CASSLAVAGEQYF. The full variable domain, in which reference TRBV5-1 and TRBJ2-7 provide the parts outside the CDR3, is KAGVTQTPRYLIKTRGQQVTLSCSPISGHRSVSWYQQTPGQGLQFLFEYFSETQRNKGNFPGRFSGRQFSNSRSEMNVSTLELGDSALYLCASSLAVAGEQYFGPGTRLTVT.

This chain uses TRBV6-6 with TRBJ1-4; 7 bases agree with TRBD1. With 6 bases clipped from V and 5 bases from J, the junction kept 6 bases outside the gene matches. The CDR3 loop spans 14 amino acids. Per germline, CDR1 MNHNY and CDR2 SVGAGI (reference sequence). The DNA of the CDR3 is TGTGCCAGCAGGACAGGGACACTGAATGAAAAACTGTTTTTT. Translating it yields CASRTGTLNEKLFF.

DNA of the CDR3: TGTGCCAGTAGTGGAGGGGGGAACACTGAAGCTTTCTTT. This gives the protein CASSGGGNTEAFF. The chain couples TRBV19 to TRBJ1-1, with a tentative D call TRBD1 (6 bases). Per the germline V gene, CDR1 is LNHDA and CDR2 is SQIVND (reference sequence). V was shortened by 5 bases and J by 1 base, with 8 bases between the two germline ends. The CDR3 has 13 amino acids.

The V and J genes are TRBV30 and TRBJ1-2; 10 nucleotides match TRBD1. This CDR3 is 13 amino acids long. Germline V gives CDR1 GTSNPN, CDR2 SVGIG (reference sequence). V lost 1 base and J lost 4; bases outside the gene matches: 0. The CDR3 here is CAWSGDRGYGYTF. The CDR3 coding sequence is TGTGCCTGGAGTGGGGACAGGGGCTATGGCTACACCTTC. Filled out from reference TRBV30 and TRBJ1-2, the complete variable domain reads SQTIHQWPATLVQPVGSPLSLECTVEGTSNPNLYWYRQAAGRGLQLLFYSVGIGQISSEVPQNLSASRPQDRQFILSSKKLLLSDSGFYLCAWSGDRGYGYTFGSGTRLTVV.

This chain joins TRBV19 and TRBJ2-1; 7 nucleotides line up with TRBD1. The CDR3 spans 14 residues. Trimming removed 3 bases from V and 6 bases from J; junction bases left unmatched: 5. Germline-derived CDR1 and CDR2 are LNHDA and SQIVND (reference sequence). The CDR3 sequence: CASSILGGGNEQFF. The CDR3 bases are TGTGCCAGTAGTATCTTAGGGGGCGGCAATGAGCAGTTCTTC.

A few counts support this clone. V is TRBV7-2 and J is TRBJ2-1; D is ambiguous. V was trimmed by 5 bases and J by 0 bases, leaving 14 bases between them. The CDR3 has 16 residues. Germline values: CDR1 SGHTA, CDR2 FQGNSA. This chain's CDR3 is CASSLMAHFSYNEQFF. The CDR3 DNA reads TGTGCCAGCAGCCTAATGGCGCATTTCTCCTACAATGAGCAGTTCTTC.

The CDR3 loop reads CASTTQERGGNEQFF. DNA of the CDR3: TGTGCCAGCACCACGCAGGAGAGGGGGGGCAATGAGCAGTTCTTC. V and J are TRBV7-9 and TRBJ2-1, with a tentative D call TRBD2 (7 bases). There are 15 residues in the CDR3. Trimming took 7 bases from V and 6 from J, leaving 19 bases between them. Per the germline V gene, CDR1 is SEHNR and CDR2 is FQNEAQ (reference sequence).

CDR3 residues: CASRGRKANVWVNTEAFF. As DNA, the CDR3 is TGTGCCAGCAGGGGCAGGAAAGCCAATGTTTGGGTGAACACTGAAGCTTTCTTT. This chain connects TRBV25-1 to TRBJ1-1; D gene ambiguous. The germline gives CDR1 MGHDK, CDR2 SYGVNS. V was cut by 6 bases and J by 0 bases, with 23 bases left in between. The CDR3 runs to 18 residues.

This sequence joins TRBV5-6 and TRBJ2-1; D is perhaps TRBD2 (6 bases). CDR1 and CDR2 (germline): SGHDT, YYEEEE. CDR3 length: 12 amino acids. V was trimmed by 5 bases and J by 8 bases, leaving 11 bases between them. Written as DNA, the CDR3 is TGTGCCAGCAGAGAAACTAGCTATGAGCAGTTCTTC. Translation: CASRETSYEQFF.

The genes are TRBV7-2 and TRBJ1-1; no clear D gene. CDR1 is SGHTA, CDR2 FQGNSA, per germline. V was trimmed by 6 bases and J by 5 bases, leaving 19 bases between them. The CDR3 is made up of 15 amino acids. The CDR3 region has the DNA TGTGCCAGCAGGTCCTCGGGCGTCTCGGGAACTGAAGCTTTCTTT. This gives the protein CASRSSGVSGTEAFF.

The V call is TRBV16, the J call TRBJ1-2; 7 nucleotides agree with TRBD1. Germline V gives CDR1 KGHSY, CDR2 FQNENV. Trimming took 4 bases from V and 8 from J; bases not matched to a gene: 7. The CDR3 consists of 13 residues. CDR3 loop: CASSPSQGYGYTF. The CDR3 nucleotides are TGTGCCAGCAGCCCATCACAGGGGTACGGCTACACCTTC.

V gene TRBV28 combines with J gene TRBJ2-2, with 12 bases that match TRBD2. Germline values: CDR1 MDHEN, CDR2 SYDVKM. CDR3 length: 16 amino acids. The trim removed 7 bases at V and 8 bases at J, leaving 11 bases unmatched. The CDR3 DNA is TGTGCCAGCACCCGGTGGCTAGCGGGAGGGAGAGGGGAGCTGTTTTTT. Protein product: CASTRWLAGGRGELFF.

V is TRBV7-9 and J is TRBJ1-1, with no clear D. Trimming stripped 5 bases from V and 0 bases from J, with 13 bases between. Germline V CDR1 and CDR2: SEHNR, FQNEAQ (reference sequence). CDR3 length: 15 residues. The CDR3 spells CASSRSTELNTEAFF. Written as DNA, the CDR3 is TGTGCCAGCAGCCGAAGCACAGAGTTGAACACTGAAGCTTTCTTT.

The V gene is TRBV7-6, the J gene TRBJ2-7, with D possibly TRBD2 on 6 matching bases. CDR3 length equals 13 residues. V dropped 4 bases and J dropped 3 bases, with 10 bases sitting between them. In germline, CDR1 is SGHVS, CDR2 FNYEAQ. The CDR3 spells CASSYSGFYEQYF. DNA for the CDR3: TGTGCCAGCAGCTATAGCGGATTCTACGAGCAGTACTTC.

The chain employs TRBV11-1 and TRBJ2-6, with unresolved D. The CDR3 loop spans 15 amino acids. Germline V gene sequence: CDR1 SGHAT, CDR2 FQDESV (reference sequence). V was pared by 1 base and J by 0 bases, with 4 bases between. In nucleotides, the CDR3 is TGTGCCAGCAGCTTAGGTAGCTCTGGGGCCAACGTCCTGACTTTC. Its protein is CASSLGSSGANVLTF.